This T cell receptor (beta chain) was documented in a study of T cell responses to AZD1222 COVID-19 vaccine. Repertoires were generated with immunoSEQ multiplex PCR, while TCRdb's copy carries only in-frame clones and drops some. The profile shows some 130,000 clones, 70% to 90% of them singletons. The CDR3 covers 16 residues. The ends lost 5 bases at V and 3 bases at J; junction bases unmatched: 12. CDR1 and CDR2 from the germline V gene are MNHEY and SVGEGT. The sequenced sample was peripheral blood, obtained on day 0 of AZD1222 vaccination. The source is an adult in good health. The J gene is TRBJ2-7, the V gene TRBV6-2 or TRBV6-3; 8 bases line up with TRBD1. CDR3: CASSTMTGENLYEQYF. As DNA, the CDR3 is TGTGCCAGCAGTACAATGACAGGGGAAAACCTCTACGAGCAGTACTTC.